The 25 T cell receptor beta chains in this list originate from one sample, sequenced in a study of T cells in narcolepsy. The method was immunoSEQ multiplex PCR; TCRdb's version includes in-frame clones alone and lacks a portion of them. The data hold tens of thousands of clones, with approximately 83% observed a single time. The sequencing sample was made of CD45RA- memory CD4+ T cells from PBMCs. The receptors derive from a human donor with narcolepsy.

The chain is built from TRBV7-2 and TRBJ1-5; D call uncertain. Trimming cost V 2 bases and J 5 bases, with 7 bases left between them. The CDR3 runs to 13 residues. Germline loops: CDR1 SGHTA, CDR2 FQGNSA. The CDR3 spells CASSLSGYQPQHF. CDR3 bases: TGTGCCAGCAGCTTATCCGGGTATCAGCCCCAGCATTTT. The full variable domain, rest sourced from reference TRBV7-2 and TRBJ1-5, is GAGVSQSPSNKVTEKGKDVELRCDPISGHTALYWYRQSLGQGLEFLIYFQGNSAPDKSGLPSDRFSAERTGGSVSTLTIQRTQQEDSAVYLCASSLSGYQPQHFGDGTRLSIL.

The V gene is TRBV19, the J gene TRBJ1-2; no firm D call. CDR3 size: 12 residues. CDR1 and CDR2 (germline): LNHDA, SQIVND (reference sequence). Between the trimmed V and J ends, which lost 6 bases and 7 bases, there was a span of 12 bases. The CDR3 here is CASSVNLGGYTF. The CDR3 DNA follows: TGTGCCAGTAGCGTGAACTTGGGTGGCTACACCTTC.

J is TRBJ2-5 and V is TRBV5-4; 7 bases map to TRBD2. CDR1 SGHNT and CDR2 YYREEE come from the germline V gene (reference sequence). This CDR3 has 16 amino acids. V lost 3 bases and J lost 7; bases outside the gene matches: 15. This CDR3 reads CASSSPGESGGGTQYF. The CDR3 nucleotides are TGTGCCAGCAGCTCCCCCGGGGAATCGGGAGGTGGGACCCAGTACTTC.

This CDR3 is CASSQGWVNTEAFF. In nucleotides, the CDR3 is TGCGCCAGCAGCCAGGGGTGGGTGAACACTGAAGCTTTCTTT. The chain joins TRBV4-1 to TRBJ1-1; D unclear. This CDR3 spans 14 amino acids. Germline V gene data show CDR1 as MGHRA and CDR2 as YSYEKL. The V gene lost 3 bases and the J gene lost 0 bases, with 8 bases spanning the gap.

The chain recombines TRBV7-9 with TRBJ2-2; 7 bases match TRBD2. CDR1 is SEHNR and CDR2 is FQNEAQ in the germline V gene (reference sequence). The CDR3 consists of 14 residues. Trimming removed 8 bases from V and 4 bases from J; junction bases left unmatched: 7. The CDR3 sequence: CASERGESTGELFF. The CDR3 bases are TGTGCCAGCGAACGGGGGGAAAGCACCGGGGAGCTGTTTTTT.

V gene TRBV11-3 combines with J gene TRBJ2-7, with D perhaps TRBD2 (5 bases). Germline assignment: CDR1 SGHNT and CDR2 YENEEA. V lost 8 bases and J 0 bases, leaving 11 bases between the germline ends. The CDR3 runs 13 residues. The DNA for the CDR3 is TGTGCCAGCGGCCCGGACTTCTCCTACGAGCAGTACTTC. Translating gives CASGPDFSYEQYF.

The chain joins TRBV29-1 to TRBJ1-1, with D hard to call. The CDR3 is made up of 14 amino acids. Germline V CDR1 and CDR2: SQVTM, ANQGSEA. The V gene lost 6 bases and the J gene lost 0 bases, with 14 bases spanning the gap. The CDR3 protein is CSVQPKGLNTEAFF. CDR3 DNA sequence: TGCAGCGTGCAACCAAAAGGACTGAACACTGAAGCTTTCTTT.

The chain joins TRBV29-1 to TRBJ1-1, with D possibly TRBD1 on 6 matching bases. V was cut by 4 bases and J by 6 bases, with 15 bases left in between. Germline V gene lookup returns CDR1 SQVTM and CDR2 ANQGSEA. This CDR3 comprises 13 residues. CDR3 protein: CSVVLGGAPEAFF. In DNA, the CDR3 is TGCAGCGTTGTACTCGGGGGCGCCCCTGAAGCTTTCTTT. The full variable domain, completed using reference TRBV29-1 and TRBJ1-1, is SAVISQKPSRDICQRGTSLTIQCQVDSQVTMMFWYRQQPGQSLTLIATANQGSEATYESGFVIDKFPISRPNLTFSTLTVSNMSPEDSSIYLCSVVLGGAPEAFFGQGTRLTVV.

The CDR3, as DNA: TGCGCCAGCAGCCAAGACGAACAGGGGGCCCATCAACTGTTTTTT. Translated: CASSQDEQGAHQLFF. The rearrangement uses TRBV4-3 and TRBJ1-4; 9 bases align to TRBD1. This CDR3 spans 15 amino acids. After removal of 0 bases from V and 12 bases from J, the junction contained 8 bases not matched to a gene. The germline V gene has CDR1 LGHNA and CDR2 YSLEER.

This chain uses TRBV5-4 with TRBJ2-7; the D is unclear. V lost 4 bases and J lost 1, with 9 bases in between. Germline lookup yields CDR1 SGHNT and CDR2 YYREEE (reference sequence). CDR3 length: 13 residues. CDR3 bases: TGTGCCAGCAGCAAAGCAACTTCCTACGAGCAGTACTTC. Its protein product is CASSKATSYEQYF.

Details on this clone: Different DNA sequences within this sample yield the same CDR3. The rearrangement uses TRBV18 and TRBJ1-6, with TRBD1 matching over 8 bases. Germline values: CDR1 KGHSH, CDR2 LQKENI. This CDR3 region has 14 residues. The trim removed 6 bases at V and 7 bases at J, leaving 5 bases unmatched. The CDR3 DNA sequence: TGTGCCAGCTCCGGACAGGGAGGCAATTCACCCCTCCACTTT. Translating gives CASSGQGGNSPLHF.

The chain couples TRBV30 to TRBJ2-2; D may be TRBD2 (5 bases). CDR1 and CDR2 (germline): GTSNPN, SVGIG (reference sequence). There are 14 residues in the CDR3. V lost 0 bases and J lost 5, with 10 bases in between. CDR3 loop: CAWSVWGDTGELFF. CDR3 coding DNA: TGTGCCTGGAGTGTATGGGGAGATACCGGGGAGCTGTTTTTT.

The gene calls are TRBV19 and TRBJ1-5; D is perhaps TRBD1 (5 bases). The V and J ends lost 6 bases and 0 bases respectively, with 15 bases between them. This CDR3 has 16 residues. Germline V gene data show CDR1 as LNHDA and CDR2 as SQIVND (reference sequence). The CDR3 reads CASSIIRVTSNQPQHF. The CDR3 nucleotides read TGTGCCAGTAGCATCATCAGGGTGACTAGCAATCAGCCCCAGCATTTT.

The chain has TRBV27 and TRBJ2-1; a weak D match, TRBD1 (6 bases). The V gene's germline CDR1 is MNHEY and CDR2 SMNVEV (reference sequence). The V gene lost 0 bases and the J gene lost 8 bases, with 20 bases spanning the gap. The CDR3 runs 17 residues. CDR3 nucleotides: TGTGCCAGCAGTTTATCAGGGGGTTTAGATAGAGTCCATGAGCAGTTCTTC. Encoded protein: CASSLSGGLDRVHEQFF.

This clone was seen more than once but under ten times. The DNA for the CDR3 is TGTGCCAGCAGCAAACAGGGTTCAGGGAGTGAAAAACTGTTTTTT. Translation gives CASSKQGSGSEKLFF. This chain joins TRBV6-1 and TRBJ1-4; TRBD1 might be the D (6 bases). CDR1 is MNHNS and CDR2 is SASEGT in the germline V gene. The CDR3 is 15 amino acids. The V and J ends lost 6 bases and 7 bases respectively, with 18 bases between them.

This sequence joins TRBV15 and TRBJ2-5, with D possibly being TRBD1 or TRBD2 (7 bases each). This CDR3 has 20 residues. Trimming removed 1 base at V and 2 bases at J, with 26 bases between. From germline, CDR1 is LNHNV and CDR2 YYDKDF (reference sequence). In nucleotides, the CDR3 is TGTGCCACCAGCAGAGTCCTCGGGGAGCGGGACAGCCAAATGCAAGAGACCCAGTACTTC. Translated: CATSRVLGERDSQMQETQYF.

The chain carries TRBV2 and TRBJ1-6, with D uncertain. CDR3 size: 15 residues. The germline V gene encodes CDR1 SNHLY and CDR2 FYNNEI. V was trimmed by 1 base and J by 5 bases, leaving 9 bases between them. CDR3 residues: CASSEGSVNNSPLHF. The CDR3 DNA reads as TGTGCCAGCAGTGAAGGTTCCGTCAATAATTCACCCCTCCACTTT.

To note about this clone: Within the sample, other DNA sequences also encode this same CDR3. This sequence joins TRBV7-9 and TRBJ2-7; D remains unclear. Germline V gives CDR1 SEHNR, CDR2 FQNEAQ (reference sequence). Trimming shortened V by 0 bases and J by 4 bases, and 7 bases separated the two germline ends. The CDR3 is 13 amino acids. CDR3 sequence: CASSLAPLYEQYF. The CDR3 nucleotides are TGTGCCAGCAGCTTAGCCCCGTTATACGAGCAGTACTTC.

The chain employs TRBV19 and TRBJ1-2; D possibly corresponds to TRBD1 (5 bases). Germline values: CDR1 LNHDA, CDR2 SQIVND (reference sequence). V lost 3 bases, J lost 1 base, and 21 bases lay in between. CDR3 size: 18 residues. The CDR3 DNA follows: TGTGCCAGTAGTATCCAGAGATTGGCGCAGGGATTTAACTATGGCTACACCTTC. Translating it yields CASSIQRLAQGFNYGYTF.

The V and J genes are TRBV7-6 and TRBJ2-5; TRBD2 aligns across 14 bases. The CDR3 is 16 amino acids. V trimming: 4 bases; J trimming: 5 bases; junction bases outside the gene matches: 6. Germline lookup yields CDR1 SGHVS and CDR2 FNYEAQ. The CDR3 here is CASSYGTSGGWETQYF. The DNA of the CDR3 is TGTGCCAGCAGCTACGGGACTAGCGGGGGTTGGGAGACCCAGTACTTC.

This clone occurred once. The chain joins TRBV5-1 to TRBJ2-1; 7 positions agree with TRBD2. V lost 2 bases to trimming and J lost 1 base; unmatched junction nucleotides: 3. This CDR3 has 15 amino acids. Germline lookup yields CDR1 SGHRS and CDR2 YFSETQ. The CDR3 region has the DNA TGCGCCAGCAGCTTCACGGGAGGTTCCTACAATGAGCAGTTCTTC. It codes for CASSFTGGSYNEQFF.

This sequence joins TRBV7-2 and TRBJ1-5; perhaps TRBD1 as D (6 bases). With 4 bases removed from V and 11 bases from J, the gap between germline ends came to 15 bases. CDR1 is SGHTA and CDR2 is FQGNSA in the germline V gene. The CDR3 is 13 amino acids. The CDR3 loop is CASSSDPPGAQHF. The CDR3 DNA is TGTGCCAGCAGCTCCGACCCCCCAGGGGCCCAGCATTTT.

The CDR3 coding sequence is TGTGCCAGCAGCGTAGCCCCGGACAGGGGGCATTCACCCCTCCACTTT. Protein product: CASSVAPDRGHSPLHF. The V gene is TRBV9, the J gene TRBJ1-6; TRBD1 aligns across 11 bases. Germline CDR1 SGDLS, CDR2 YYNGEE. This CDR3 is 16 amino acids long. V trimming: 0 bases; J trimming: 8 bases; junction bases outside the gene matches: 4.

This rearrangement joins TRBV9 to TRBJ2-5, with D possibly being TRBD2 (6 bases). Germline assignment: CDR1 SGDLS and CDR2 YYNGEE. This CDR3 is built from 14 residues. V lost 0 bases and J 6 bases, leaving 12 bases between the germline ends. For the CDR3, the DNA is TGTGCCAGCAGCGTAGCTCAGGAGGGGAAGACCCAGTACTTC. This sequence encodes CASSVAQEGKTQYF.

The J gene is TRBJ2-2, the V gene TRBV19; D remains unclear. Germline CDR1 reads LNHDA; CDR2 reads SQIVND (reference sequence). This CDR3 region has 12 residues. Trimming took 6 bases from V and 3 from J, leaving 5 bases between them. The CDR3 bases are TGTGCCAGTAGGCTTCACACCGGGGAGCTGTTTTTT. Its protein is CASRLHTGELFF. The complete variable domain, with remaining parts taken from reference TRBV19 and TRBJ2-2, reads DGGITQSPKYLFRKEGQNVTLSCEQNLNHDAMYWYRQDPGQGLRLIYYSQIVNDFQKGDIAEGYSVSREKKESFPLTVTSAQKNPTAFYLCASRLHTGELFFGEGSRLTVL.